These 32 T cell receptor beta chains share one sample of origin, sequenced in a study of Graves' ophthalmopathy and Graves' hyperthyroidism. Beta-chain TCR CDR3 regions were amplified from RNA transcripts. HTBI primers were employed in first-round RT-PCR, then a second-round multiplex PCR followed. MiXCR was run by TCRdb on the multiplex PCR reads, yielding one entry per CDR3 protein. This sample has 300,000 to 350,000 distinct CDR3 sequences; 17% occur once, and the top ten carry around an eighth. The sequencing input was peripheral blood. Receptors were obtained from an adult man with Graves' ophthalmopathy.

There are many counts of this clonotype. The chain employs TRBV30 and TRBJ1-1; weak D call: TRBD1 (5 bases). The germline V gene encodes CDR1 GTSNPN and CDR2 SVGIG (reference sequence). The V end lost 5 bases, the J end lost 5 bases, and 15 bases lay between the germline ends. The CDR3 is 13 residues long. CDR3 sequence: CAWGRPGRTEAFF. The CDR3 nucleotides read TGTGCCTGGGGGCGACCAGGGCGGACTGAAGCTTTCTTT.

This clonotype was seen many times. This chain uses TRBV5-1 with TRBJ2-7, with D maybe TRBD2 (5 bases). CDR1 and CDR2 from the germline V gene are SGHRS and YFSETQ. This CDR3 has 13 amino acids. Trimming stripped 1 base from V and 6 bases from J, with 11 bases between. The CDR3 nucleotides read TGCGCCAGCAGCTTGTGGACTTGGGGCGAGCAGTACTTC. Amino acids: CASSLWTWGEQYF.

This clonotype came up many times. The gene calls are TRBV6-5 and TRBJ2-7; D gene unclear. This CDR3 is 16 amino acids long. Per germline, CDR1 MNHEY and CDR2 SVGAGI. Trimming removed 6 bases at V and 0 bases at J, with 18 bases between. The CDR3 nucleotides are TGTGCCAGCAGGACCAAAAAGGGTACTCCCTCCTACGAGCAGTACTTC. Its protein product is CASRTKKGTPSYEQYF.

This clonotype was observed at least ten times. The rearrangement uses TRBV3-1 and TRBJ1-2; TRBD1 matches 8 bases. The CDR3 spans 14 residues. Germline values: CDR1 LGHDT, CDR2 YNNKEL (reference sequence). With 4 bases clipped from V and 4 bases from J, the junction kept 5 bases outside the gene matches. The CDR3, as DNA: TGTGCCAGCAGCCTTTCCGGGACAGGCTATGGCTACACCTTC. Protein product: CASSLSGTGYGYTF.

This clonotype was counted at least ten times. The chain couples TRBV6-1 to TRBJ1-2; D call uncertain. The CDR3 consists of 15 residues. Trimming pared 6 bases from V and 3 bases from J, leaving 17 bases between. The germline CDR1 and CDR2 sequences are MNHNS and SASEGT. The CDR3 reads CASRSIYGSYYGYTF. The CDR3 DNA is TGTGCCAGCAGGTCGATATATGGTTCTTACTATGGCTACACCTTC.

This clonotype was counted at least ten times. The chain combines TRBV12-3 or TRBV12-4 with TRBJ2-2; 7 positions match TRBD2. The ends lost 6 bases at V and 5 bases at J; junction bases unmatched: 9. The CDR3 length is 15 residues. CDR3 residues: CASSRGLGETGELFF. As DNA, the CDR3 is TGTGCCAGCAGCAGAGGACTAGGGGAGACCGGGGAGCTGTTTTTT.

The rearrangement links TRBV6-2 or TRBV6-3 to TRBJ2-7, with TRBD2 matching 15 bases. CDR1 and CDR2 (germline): MNHEY, SVGEGT. The CDR3 has 18 amino acids. The V and J ends lost 4 bases and 1 base, in that order; junction bases with no gene match: 8. The CDR3, as DNA: TGTGCCAGCAGTTCTGGGACTAGCGGGAGGTTTCTATCCTACGAGCAGTACTTC. Translating it yields CASSSGTSGRFLSYEQYF.

The chain combines TRBV6-1 with TRBJ2-7; no firm D call. Germline V gene sequence: CDR1 MNHNS, CDR2 SASEGT. The CDR3 covers 13 residues. V lost 10 bases and J lost 0, with 13 bases in between. The CDR3 here is CATTPRPSYEQYF. In DNA form, the CDR3 reads TGTGCCACCACTCCCCGTCCCTCCTACGAGCAGTACTTC.

This clonotype has at least ten counts. The V and J genes are TRBV10-3 and TRBJ1-5; perhaps TRBD1 as D (6 bases). Germline CDR1 and CDR2: ENHRY and SYGVKD. V lost 3 bases, J lost 5 bases, and 11 bases lay in between. The length of the CDR3 is 14 residues. The CDR3 nucleotides read TGTGCCATCAGTGACCAGGGGCCGGATCAGCCCCAGCATTTT. Its protein is CAISDQGPDQPQHF.

This clonotype was detected ten times or more. The genes are TRBV6-1 and TRBJ2-7, with D possibly TRBD2 on 6 matching bases. V was trimmed by 10 bases and J by 7 bases, leaving 26 bases between them. CDR1 is MNHNS, CDR2 SASEGT, per germline. The CDR3 sequence is 15 residues long. The CDR3 DNA reads TGTGCCACCATGAAACCGGACGGGGGAACGGGTGAGCAGTACTTC. Translating it yields CATMKPDGGTGEQYF.

This clonotype was observed many times. CDR3 in amino acids: CASSQEPTGDTEAFF. In nucleotides, the CDR3 is TGTGCCAGCAGCCAAGAGCCGACAGGAGACACTGAAGCTTTCTTT. The chain couples TRBV4-2 to TRBJ1-1, with a possible D match to TRBD1 (6 bases). The germline CDR1 and CDR2 sequences are LGHNA and YNFKEQ. The V and J ends lost 0 bases and 3 bases respectively, with 11 bases between them. The CDR3 contains 15 residues.

Many counts were recorded for this clonotype. V is TRBV29-1 and J is TRBJ1-1; D unresolved. Trimming took off 7 bases at V and 5 bases at J, with 14 bases between the two ends. The germline V gene encodes CDR1 SQVTM and CDR2 ANQGSEA. The CDR3 is 12 residues long. This CDR3 reads CSAGRTETEAFF. In nucleotides, the CDR3 is TGCAGCGCCGGACGGACGGAGACTGAAGCTTTCTTT.

In its sample, this clonotype was seen a few times. The V and J genes are TRBV30 and TRBJ1-1, with D unresolved. V lost 3 bases and J 4 bases, leaving 12 bases between the germline ends. This CDR3 region has 13 residues. The germline gives CDR1 GTSNPN, CDR2 SVGIG (reference sequence). DNA for the CDR3: TGTGCCTGGAGAGAGGGTAGCGGCACTGAAGCTTTCTTT. It is translated as CAWREGSGTEAFF.

This clonotype appeared many times. The chain uses TRBV6-2 or TRBV6-3 and TRBJ1-2; D remains unclear. Deletions cut 6 bases from V and 8 bases from J, with 19 bases between. The CDR3 covers 14 residues. The germline CDR1 and CDR2 sequences are MNHEY and SVGEGT. The DNA for the CDR3 is TGTGCCAGCAGCCGCCCCGTGGAACCGGACGGCTACACCTTC. This encodes CASSRPVEPDGYTF.

This clonotype appeared many times. The J gene is TRBJ1-1, the V gene TRBV12-3 or TRBV12-4; D may be TRBD1 (6 bases). This CDR3 has 13 amino acids. V lost 3 bases and J lost 10, with 15 bases in between. The CDR3 protein is CASSFGLLQGAFF. The CDR3 nucleotides read TGTGCCAGCAGTTTCGGTCTATTACAGGGAGCTTTCTTT.

There are many counts of this clonotype. CDR3 bases: TGTGCCAGCAGGGACAGCAATCAGCCCCAGCATTTT. It encodes CASRDSNQPQHF. The chain uses TRBV6-1 and TRBJ1-5; no firm D call. The V end lost 6 bases, the J end lost 1 base, and 4 bases lay between the germline ends. The length of the CDR3 is 12 residues. Germline V lookup: CDR1 MNHNS, CDR2 SASEGT.

This clonotype occurred many times. The chain combines TRBV6-5 with TRBJ2-7; 7 positions agree with TRBD1. V lost 0 bases to trimming and J lost 6 bases; unmatched junction nucleotides: 8. The CDR3 extends over 15 amino acids. Germline-derived CDR1 and CDR2 are MNHEY and SVGAGI. CDR3 protein: CASSYSTTGRGEQYF. The DNA for the CDR3 is TGTGCCAGCAGTTACTCGACGACAGGGCGAGGCGAGCAGTACTTC.

The sample holds many counts of this clonotype. V and J are TRBV20-1 and TRBJ2-7; D not resolved. Germline V gene data show CDR1 as DFQATT and CDR2 as SNEGSKA (reference sequence). V lost 0 bases, J lost 0 bases, and 12 bases lay in between. The CDR3 contains 15 residues. The CDR3 here is CSARDPRASSYEQYF. The DNA of the CDR3 is TGCAGTGCTAGAGATCCCCGGGCAAGCTCCTACGAGCAGTACTTC.

This clonotype occurred many times. The rearrangement links TRBV4-1 to TRBJ2-4; 9 nucleotides agree with TRBD1. This CDR3 is built from 16 residues. V lost 1 base to trimming and J lost 6 bases; unmatched junction nucleotides: 7. Germline V gives CDR1 MGHRA, CDR2 YSYEKL. The CDR3 nucleotides are TGCGCCAGCAGCCAAGCCGGGGGACAGGGCGGAAACATTCAGTACTTC. It translates to CASSQAGGQGGNIQYF.

This clonotype was seen at least ten times. The gene calls are TRBV10-3 and TRBJ1-5, with a tentative D call TRBD1 (6 bases). The CDR3 runs to 14 residues. Germline CDR1 is ENHRY and CDR2 is SYGVKD. Deletions cut 6 bases from V and 1 base from J, with 10 bases between. The CDR3 nucleotides are TGTGCCATCAGGGACGACAGGAGCAATCAGCCCCAGCATTTT. It translates to CAIRDDRSNQPQHF.

This clonotype was detected many times. V gene TRBV6-5 combines with J gene TRBJ1-1, with D perhaps TRBD1 (5 bases). The CDR3 length is 17 residues. Germline loops: CDR1 MNHEY, CDR2 SVGAGI. Deletions cut 0 bases from V and 0 bases from J, with 14 bases between. CDR3 in DNA: TGTGCCAGCAGTTACTCGAGTAAGGCAGGGCTGAACACTGAAGCTTTCTTT. Encoded protein: CASSYSSKAGLNTEAFF.

On this clonotype itself: A much larger clone lies a single base off, so this may be a read error. The chain combines TRBV3-1 with TRBJ1-1, with D possibly matching TRBD1 (6 bases). Trimming left V 3 bases short and J 3 bases short, with 11 bases between. Germline CDR1 LGHDT, CDR2 YNNKEL (reference sequence). The CDR3 totals 14 residues. CDR3 residues: CASSQGGADTEAFF. CDR3 DNA sequence: TGTGCCAGCAGCCAGGGGGGGGCGGACACTGAAGCTTTCTTT. The full variable domain, in which reference TRBV3-1 and TRBJ1-1 provide the parts outside the CDR3, is DTAVSQTPKYLVTQMGNDKSIKCEQNLGHDTMYWYKQDSKKFLKIMFSYNNKELIINETVPNRFSPKSPDKAHLNLHINSLELGDSAVYFCASSQGGADTEAFFGQGTRLTVV.

This clonotype has ten or more counts. CDR3 bases: TGCGCCAGCAGCTTGAAGGGGGACATTCAGTACTTC. The encoded protein is CASSLKGDIQYF. The V and J genes are TRBV5-1 and TRBJ2-4, with TRBD1 as a possible D gene (6 bases). This CDR3 is 12 amino acids long. V was trimmed by 1 base and J by 8 bases, leaving 7 bases between them. Germline V gene data show CDR1 as SGHRS and CDR2 as YFSETQ.

This clonotype was seen at least ten times. The CDR3, as DNA: TGTGCCAGCACCGGGGGGGGGGGGACCATAGAGACCCAGTACTTC. It is translated as CASTGGGGTIETQYF. The rearrangement joins TRBV6-5 to TRBJ2-5; 8 bases match TRBD2. Losses at the gene ends were 7 bases for V and 4 bases for J; bases not matched to a gene: 11. Germline CDR1 and CDR2: MNHEY and SVGAGI. This CDR3 has 15 amino acids.

This clonotype was observed at least ten times. V and J are TRBV6-5 and TRBJ2-7; D is possibly TRBD1 (5 bases). CDR3 size: 14 residues. V lost 0 bases and J lost 1, with 7 bases in between. Germline CDR1 and CDR2: MNHEY and SVGAGI. The CDR3 reads CASSYSQGSYEQYF. As DNA, the CDR3 is TGTGCCAGCAGTTACTCTCAGGGTTCCTACGAGCAGTACTTC.

This clonotype was recorded many times. The chain recombines TRBV3-1 with TRBJ2-7, with a weak D call TRBD1 (6 bases). This CDR3 region has 13 residues. The germline CDR1 and CDR2 sequences are LGHDT and YNNKEL (reference sequence). V gave up 8 bases and J gave up 0 bases, with 11 bases separating them. The CDR3 DNA is TGTGCCAGCGGCTCACAGGGCTCCTACGAGCAGTACTTC. Encoded protein: CASGSQGSYEQYF.

This clonotype was observed many times. The chain is built from TRBV19 and TRBJ1-6; D remains ambiguous. The germline CDR1 and CDR2 sequences are LNHDA and SQIVND (reference sequence). There are 15 residues in the CDR3. V lost 5 bases to trimming and J lost 3 bases, with 11 bases between them. The CDR3 reads CASSPLVGYNSPLHF. The CDR3 DNA is TGTGCCAGTAGTCCCCTGGTGGGCTATAATTCACCCCTCCACTTT.

There are many counts of this clonotype. The chain uses TRBV30 and TRBJ1-2; weak D call: TRBD1 (5 bases). The length of the CDR3 is 13 residues. V was cut by 0 bases and J by 3 bases, with 8 bases left in between. Germline CDR1 is GTSNPN and CDR2 is SVGIG (reference sequence). The CDR3 sequence is CAWSVQAYYGYTF. In DNA, the CDR3 is TGTGCCTGGAGTGTACAGGCTTACTATGGCTACACCTTC.

This clonotype was seen many times. The CDR3 DNA sequence: TGCAGTGCTAGGAAGATCGGGACAGGGGAAGAGACCCAGTACTTC. Residues: CSARKIGTGEETQYF. This chain uses TRBV20-1 with TRBJ2-5; 10 nucleotides agree with TRBD1. The CDR3 length is 15 residues. The germline CDR1 and CDR2 sequences are DFQATT and SNEGSKA (reference sequence). Unmatched junction bases numbered 7, after V lost 3 bases and J lost 3 bases.

The table lists this clonotype with many counts. This chain connects TRBV20-1 to TRBJ2-7; D is perhaps TRBD1 or TRBD2 (5 bases each). CDR1 and CDR2 (germline): DFQATT, SNEGSKA (reference sequence). The V and J ends lost 2 bases and 2 bases respectively, with 10 bases between them. This CDR3 region has 13 residues. The CDR3 nucleotides read TGCAGTGCTAGAAAAAGGGGAGCCTACGAGCAGTACTTC. Its translation is CSARKRGAYEQYF.

This clonotype showed up many times. The chain links TRBV27 to TRBJ1-1; no definite D call. The CDR3 runs 14 residues. V was pared by 3 bases and J by 2 bases, with 10 bases between. The germline V gene has CDR1 MNHEY and CDR2 SMNVEV (reference sequence). The CDR3 DNA is TGTGCCAGCAGTTTTGCGGGGTTTAACACTGAAGCTTTCTTT. Protein: CASSFAGFNTEAFF.

This clonotype was detected only a few times. The V call is TRBV18, the J call TRBJ1-6; 7 nucleotides line up with TRBD1. The V and J ends lost 0 bases and 13 bases, in that order; junction bases with no gene match: 9. There are 15 residues in the CDR3. CDR1 is KGHSH, CDR2 LQKENI, per germline. CDR3 coding DNA: TGTGCCAGCTCACCACCTGGAGGAGGGGGCTCGCCCCTCCACTTT. Its translation: CASSPPGGGGSPLHF.